This T cell receptor beta chain was recovered during a study of shared clonotypes between healthy human individuals. Overall study results and limits: Sampling covered nothing but blood. Tissue TCR repertoires likely differ from those found in blood. What limited the represented genetic and exposure-history diversity was the small number of donors. An anticipated effect of sequencing depth on clonotype sharing among donors was recognized.

On this clone itself: Its antigen is not identified.

V gave up 2 bases and J gave up 1 base, with 12 bases separating them. Germline V gives CDR1 SGDLS, CDR2 YYNGEE. This CDR3 has 16 amino acids. Each donor was a Caucasian adult residing in Nashville, Tennessee. The assay was immunoSEQ multiplex PCR, and TCRdb's table has in-frame clones only and misses some. The repertoire holds about 1.5 million clones, with 95% to 99% as singletons. Sequencing was done on a sample of naive CD4+ T cells sorted from blood. The subset is: CD45RA+ positively selected. This TCR was sampled from a man aged 25-45 years in good health. The V and J genes are TRBV9 and TRBJ2-2; D is possibly TRBD1 or TRBD2 (5 bases each). Here the CDR3 DNA reads TGTGCCAGCAGCGTTCTCCGTGGGGGGAACACCGGGGAGCTGTTTTTT. As protein: CASSVLRGGNTGELFF.